The 21 T cell receptor beta chains given below trace back to one sample, sequenced in a study of T cells in Graves' hyperthyroidism and ophthalmopathy. TCR beta CDR3 sequences were amplified from RNA transcripts. Primed by the HTBI set, a first-round RT-PCR was run on the TCR CDR3. TCRdb ran MiXCR on the multiplex PCR reads and lists one entry per CDR3 protein. The profile shows 640,000 or so distinct CDR3 sequences, 14% to 15% of them singletons. The sample was blood. The receptors derive from a woman aged 40 to 50 with Graves' ophthalmopathy.

This clonotype was recorded a few times. The V call is TRBV5-1, the J call TRBJ1-1, with a weak D call TRBD1 (5 bases). The CDR3 has 16 amino acids. CDR1 and CDR2 from the germline V gene are SGHRS and YFSETQ. Between the trimmed V and J ends, which lost 3 bases and 4 bases, there was a span of 19 bases. Written as DNA, the CDR3 is TGCGCCAGCAGCTGGGGGTCCGGGACGGCCGGCACTGAAGCTTTCTTT. Protein product: CASSWGSGTAGTEAFF.

Here the CDR3 reads CASSIVRAAYEQYF. DNA for the CDR3: TGTGCCAGTAGTATTGTGAGGGCGGCCTACGAGCAGTACTTC. The chain links TRBV19 to TRBJ2-7; tentative D call: TRBD2 (5 bases). Trimming took 3 bases from V and 2 from J, leaving 11 bases between them. This CDR3 comprises 14 residues. CDR1 and CDR2 (germline): LNHDA, SQIVND (reference sequence).

This chain uses TRBV29-1 with TRBJ2-5; TRBD1 is a possible D gene (6 bases). V was trimmed by 4 bases and J by 5 bases, leaving 17 bases between them. The CDR3 spans 14 residues. The germline gives CDR1 SQVTM, CDR2 ANQGSEA. Here the CDR3 DNA reads TGCAGCGTTGGGCTACAGGGCTCGGATGAGACCCAGTACTTC. It specifies CSVGLQGSDETQYF.

In this sample, this clonotype turned up many times. This chain uses TRBV2 with TRBJ2-1; D remains unclear. Trimming shortened V by 2 bases and J by 12 bases, and 8 bases separated the two germline ends. The CDR3 extends over 11 amino acids. Germline loops: CDR1 SNHLY, CDR2 FYNNEI. This chain's CDR3 is CASSELAAQFF. The CDR3 coding sequence is TGTGCCAGCAGTGAATTAGCAGCGCAGTTCTTC.

This clonotype was seen ten or more times. The chain uses TRBV10-2 and TRBJ2-7, with D perhaps matching TRBD1 or TRBD2 (6 bases each). The CDR3 totals 16 residues. With 2 bases removed from V and 12 bases from J, the gap between germline ends came to 26 bases. Germline V gene lookup returns CDR1 WSHSY and CDR2 SAAADI. In DNA, the CDR3 is TGCGCCAGCAGTGAGGTCCCCTCAGGGGACTTCGAAGGGCCGTACTTC. As protein: CASSEVPSGDFEGPYF.

The CDR3 bases are TGTGCCAGCACACGGACCACCGAGCAGTTCTTC. Translation gives CASTRTTEQFF. The V and J genes are TRBV6-1 and TRBJ2-1; D gene ambiguous. The V end was cut by 7 bases, the J end by 10 bases, with 11 bases between. The CDR3 sequence is 11 residues long. Germline CDR1 reads MNHNS; CDR2 reads SASEGT.

The rearrangement uses TRBV20-1 and TRBJ2-2, with D perhaps matching TRBD1 or TRBD2 (6 bases each). Germline lookup yields CDR1 DFQATT and CDR2 SNEGSKA (reference sequence). V lost 5 bases and J 2 bases, leaving 12 bases between the germline ends. This CDR3 is built from 14 residues. CDR3 coding DNA: TGCAGTGCTTTGCGGGACACCAACACCGGGGAGCTGTTTTTT. Protein product: CSALRDTNTGELFF.

This clonotype showed up many times. This sequence joins TRBV12-5 and TRBJ2-5; TRBD2 aligns across 12 bases. After removal of 1 base from V and 1 base from J, the junction contained 1 base not matched to a gene. The CDR3 is 16 amino acids. Germline V gene lookup returns CDR1 LGHNT and CDR2 FRNRAP. The CDR3 loop reads CASGLGLAGVQETQYF. The CDR3 DNA sequence: TGTGCTAGTGGTTTGGGACTAGCGGGAGTCCAAGAGACCCAGTACTTC.

This clonotype was recorded many times. V usage is TRBV2 and J usage is TRBJ1-2; D is unresolved. Germline CDR1 and CDR2: SNHLY and FYNNEI. CDR3 length equals 11 residues. V lost 1 base to trimming and J lost 9 bases, with 6 bases between them. Here the CDR3 DNA reads TGTGCCAGCAGTGAAGAGTACAGCTACACCTTC. This gives the protein CASSEEYSYTF.

This clonotype came up many times. The rearrangement links TRBV20-1 to TRBJ2-5; 7 bases are shared with TRBD2. V lost 6 bases to trimming and J lost 4 bases; unmatched junction nucleotides: 8. The germline V gene encodes CDR1 DFQATT and CDR2 SNEGSKA (reference sequence). The CDR3 runs 13 residues. The CDR3 is CSAESWGGETQYF. The CDR3, as DNA: TGCAGTGCCGAATCGTGGGGGGGAGAGACCCAGTACTTC.

This clonotype was picked up many times. The rearrangement uses TRBV7-3 and TRBJ2-6; D is ambiguous. V was clipped by 0 bases and J by 4 bases, with 10 bases between them. Looked up from germline, CDR1 is SGHTA and CDR2 is FQGTGA. This CDR3 comprises 16 residues. DNA for the CDR3: TGTGCCAGCAGCTTAACGGGCGGTGTAGGGGCCAACGTCCTGACTTTC. It is translated as CASSLTGGVGANVLTF.

This clonotype was seen many times. This sequence joins TRBV29-1 and TRBJ2-5; 7 bases align to TRBD2. The germline V gene encodes CDR1 SQVTM and CDR2 ANQGSEA. The CDR3 has 15 amino acids. The trim removed 3 bases at V and 1 base at J, leaving 8 bases unmatched. CDR3 bases: TGCAGCGTTGAGGGAGGGCCCAGATCCCAAGAGACCCAGTACTTC. Translating gives CSVEGGPRSQETQYF.

Remarks on this clonotype: The conserved closing phenylalanine or tryptophan is absent in this CDR3, likely reflecting a read error. The chain joins TRBV4-1 to TRBJ2-7; the D gene is possibly TRBD1 (6 bases). Germline CDR1 MGHRA, CDR2 YSYEKL. The CDR3 has 13 amino acids. Trimming removed 0 bases from V and 4 bases from J, with 7 bases in between. In DNA form, the CDR3 reads TGCGCCAGCAGCCAAGACCAGGGGTACGAGCAGTACCTC. Protein: CASSQDQGYEQYL.

This clonotype has just a few counts. CDR3 sequence: CASSVGGPYNEQFF. CDR3 sequence (DNA): TGTGCCAGCAGCGTAGGAGGCCCCTACAATGAGCAGTTCTTC. The chain recombines TRBV9 with TRBJ2-1, with D unclear. Trimming pared 0 bases from V and 2 bases from J, leaving 6 bases between. The CDR3 extends over 14 amino acids. CDR1 SGDLS and CDR2 YYNGEE come from the germline V gene.

Many counts were recorded for this clonotype. The chain employs TRBV20-1 and TRBJ2-7; D is possibly TRBD2 (5 bases). Germline-derived CDR1 and CDR2 are DFQATT and SNEGSKA (reference sequence). V was pared by 0 bases and J by 2 bases, with 11 bases between. This CDR3 region has 14 residues. The chain's CDR3 is CSARETGGPYEQYF. The DNA for the CDR3 is TGCAGTGCTAGAGAGACCGGAGGACCCTACGAGCAGTACTTC.

This clonotype was observed at least ten times. The CDR3 nucleotides are TGTGCCAGCAGAGCACTGGACAGGGCGAACACTGAAGCTTTCTTT. As protein: CASRALDRANTEAFF. The chain uses TRBV2 and TRBJ1-1; TRBD1 matches 8 bases. The CDR3 consists of 15 residues. J gave up 1 base and V 6 bases, and 7 bases lay outside the gene matches. CDR1 is SNHLY, CDR2 FYNNEI, per germline.

This clonotype has only a few counts. The chain recombines TRBV9 with TRBJ2-7, with D tentatively TRBD1 or TRBD2 (5 bases each). Trimming stripped 4 bases from V and 0 bases from J, with 23 bases between. The V gene's germline CDR1 is SGDLS and CDR2 YYNGEE. The CDR3 is 18 residues long. CDR3 amino acids: CASSPRSGSGLSSYEQYF. DNA of the CDR3: TGTGCCAGCAGCCCAAGGTCAGGGAGCGGTTTGTCCTCCTACGAGCAGTACTTC.

This clonotype has just one count. The J gene is TRBJ2-2, the V gene TRBV6-2 or TRBV6-3, with D possibly TRBD2 on 5 matching bases. CDR1 is MNHEY and CDR2 is SVGEGT in the germline V gene. The V and J ends lost 7 bases and 4 bases respectively, with 16 bases between them. The CDR3 length is 15 residues. The CDR3 here is CASKDSSRSTGELFF. The DNA for the CDR3 is TGTGCCAGCAAGGACTCATCACGGTCCACCGGGGAGCTGTTTTTT.

This clonotype was counted at least ten times. This chain connects TRBV5-1 to TRBJ2-2; D is perhaps TRBD2 (5 bases). Germline V gene data show CDR1 as SGHRS and CDR2 as YFSETQ. V was cut by 5 bases and J by 2 bases, with 10 bases left in between. The CDR3 has 14 amino acids. The CDR3 sequence: CASSERSNTGELFF. As DNA, the CDR3 is TGCGCCAGCAGTGAGCGGAGTAACACCGGGGAGCTGTTTTTT.

In its sample, this clonotype was seen a few times. V is TRBV4-3 and J is TRBJ2-2; 10 nucleotides align to TRBD2. Germline CDR1 LGHNA, CDR2 YSLEER. The junction had 5 bases not matched to a gene; V was cut back by 0 bases and J by 4 bases. This CDR3 comprises 17 residues. The CDR3 here is CASSQDRASGSTGELFF. For the CDR3, the DNA is TGCGCCAGCAGCCAAGATAGGGCTAGCGGGAGCACCGGGGAGCTGTTTTTT.

This clonotype was seen repeatedly, ten times or more. The V call is TRBV15, the J call TRBJ2-5; 14 positions agree with TRBD2. The CDR3 loop spans 20 amino acids. The trim removed 7 bases at V and 5 bases at J, leaving 21 bases unmatched. Germline values: CDR1 LNHNV, CDR2 YYDKDF (reference sequence). This chain's CDR3 is CATKIGTSGSSSRVGETQYF. In DNA form, the CDR3 reads TGTGCCACCAAAATCGGGACTAGCGGGAGCAGCTCCCGGGTAGGGGAGACCCAGTACTTC.